This T cell receptor (beta chain) is from a study of spatial heterogeneity in lung cancer. TCRdb reprocessed the 5' RACE reads with MiXCR, giving one entry per CDR3 protein. The table lists 85,000 to 100,000 distinct CDR3 sequences, 12% of them singletons. Described time point: sample taken at primary tumor resection. Material for sequencing was whole RNA from tumor, nontumor lung or frozen PBMC, left unsorted. The sample consisted of PBMCs, taken at surgery. This receptor was identified in a male donor with early-stage non-small cell lung cancer.

This CDR3 is CATSRPAGGLNTGELFF. DNA for the CDR3: TGTGCCACCAGCAGACCAGCGGGAGGGCTTAACACCGGGGAGCTGTTTTTT. The chain carries TRBV15 and TRBJ2-2; 10 nucleotides agree with TRBD2. The CDR3 totals 17 residues. With 2 bases clipped from V and 2 bases from J, the junction kept 5 bases outside the gene matches. The germline CDR1 and CDR2 sequences are LNHNV and YYDKDF (reference sequence).